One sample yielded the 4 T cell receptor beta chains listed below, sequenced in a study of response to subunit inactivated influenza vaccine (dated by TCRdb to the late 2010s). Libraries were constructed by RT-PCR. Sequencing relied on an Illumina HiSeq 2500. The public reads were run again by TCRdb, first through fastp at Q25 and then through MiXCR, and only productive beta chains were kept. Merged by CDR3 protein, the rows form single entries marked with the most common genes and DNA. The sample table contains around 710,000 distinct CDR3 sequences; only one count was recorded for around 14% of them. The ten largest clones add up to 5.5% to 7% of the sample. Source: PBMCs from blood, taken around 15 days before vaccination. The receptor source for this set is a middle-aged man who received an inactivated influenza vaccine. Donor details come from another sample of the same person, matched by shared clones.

CDR3 sequence (DNA): TGTGCCAGCGGTGACAGGGGGTACGAGCAGTACTTC. This encodes CASGDRGYEQYF. The chain is built from TRBV28 and TRBJ2-7, with 9 bases lining up with TRBD1. The CDR3 contains 12 residues. V dropped 8 bases and J dropped 4; count of bases not matched to a gene: 3. Germline V gives CDR1 MDHEN, CDR2 SYDVKM.

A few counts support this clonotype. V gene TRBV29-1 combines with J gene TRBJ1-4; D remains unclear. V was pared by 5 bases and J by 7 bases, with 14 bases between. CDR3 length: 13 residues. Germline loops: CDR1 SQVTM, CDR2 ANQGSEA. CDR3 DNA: TGCAGCGTTAGGACCGATTGGAGTGAAAAACTGTTTTTT. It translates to CSVRTDWSEKLFF.

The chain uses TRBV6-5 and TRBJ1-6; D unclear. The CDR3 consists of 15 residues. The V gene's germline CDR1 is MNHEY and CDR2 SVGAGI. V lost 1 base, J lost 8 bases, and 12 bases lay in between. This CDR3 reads CASSYLRTSDSPLHF. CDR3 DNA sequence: TGTGCCAGCAGTTACTTACGTACCTCCGATTCACCCCTCCACTTT.

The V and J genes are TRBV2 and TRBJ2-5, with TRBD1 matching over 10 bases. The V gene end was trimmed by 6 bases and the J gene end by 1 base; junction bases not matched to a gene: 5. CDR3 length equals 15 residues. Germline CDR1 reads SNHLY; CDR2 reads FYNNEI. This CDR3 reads CASSGQGVFQETQYF. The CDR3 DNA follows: TGTGCCAGCAGCGGACAGGGGGTCTTCCAAGAGACCCAGTACTTC.